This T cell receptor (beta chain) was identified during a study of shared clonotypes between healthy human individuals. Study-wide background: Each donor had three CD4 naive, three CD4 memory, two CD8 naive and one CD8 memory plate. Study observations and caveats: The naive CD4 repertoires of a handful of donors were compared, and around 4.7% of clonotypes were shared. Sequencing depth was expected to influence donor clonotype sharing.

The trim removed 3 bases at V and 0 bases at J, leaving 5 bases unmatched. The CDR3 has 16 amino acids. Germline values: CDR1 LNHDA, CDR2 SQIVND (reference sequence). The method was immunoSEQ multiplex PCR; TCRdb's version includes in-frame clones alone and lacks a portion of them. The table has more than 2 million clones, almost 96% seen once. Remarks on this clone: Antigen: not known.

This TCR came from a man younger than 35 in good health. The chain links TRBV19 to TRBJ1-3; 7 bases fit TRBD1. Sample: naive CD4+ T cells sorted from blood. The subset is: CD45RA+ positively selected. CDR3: CASSIGGGRSGNTIYF. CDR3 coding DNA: TGTGCCAGTAGTATCGGAGGGGGCCGCTCTGGAAACACCATATATTTT.